This TCR beta chain came from a study of vaccination effects on CD4 cells after COVID-19. Background on the study: A median of 72 days separated the second dose and sampling.

As concerns this clone: Its cognate antigen is unknown.

Using immunoSEQ multiplex PCR, the repertoire was profiled, and TCRdb retains in-frame clones only, with some absent. Altogether tens of thousands of clones are present, approximately 82% being singletons, with the ten largest covering approximately 1.3%. Germline V gene data show CDR1 as SGHTA and CDR2 as FQGNSA. This CDR3 has 16 residues. Trimming stripped 7 bases from V and 7 bases from J, with 25 bases between. Ahead of sequencing, the ViraFEST assay grew antigen-specific CD4+ T cells using viral peptide pools. Isolating CD4+ T cells followed 9 to 11 days of culture. Participants were vaccinated with two doses of either the BNT162b2 or mRNA-1273 vaccine. Study findings and constraints: Convalescent patients numbered few in the study; early post-infection timepoints were missing entirely. Healthy vaccinees' vaccine-induced clones included only 1 of 255 that recognized common cold coronaviruses. By a late point after vaccination, infection- and vaccine-induced clones had shrunk markedly through clonal contraction.

The source was CD4+ T cells from PBMCs cultured with HCoV-229E spike peptides, collected after COVID-19 vaccination. The gene calls are TRBV7-2 and TRBJ1-2, with D perhaps matching TRBD1 (6 bases). The receptor comes from a human donor who received a COVID-19 vaccine. CDR3 sequence reads: CASTLMAQTGGGGYTF. The CDR3 nucleotides are TGTGCCAGCACCCTTATGGCACAGACGGGAGGGGGTGGCTACACCTTC.